One sample yielded the 25 T cell receptor beta chains listed below, sequenced in a study of CD8 T cells in Susac syndrome. When the RNA was reverse transcribed, random hexamers were used with an input of roughly 0.45 to 1 ug. TCRdb re-called the immunoSEQ multiplex PCR reads with MiXCR, one entry per CDR3 protein. The sample has approximately 74,000 distinct CDR3 sequences, 94% seen once; the top ten hold around 0.94%. Sequenced material: CD8+ T cells from PBMCs. These receptor sequences come from a human donor with Susac syndrome.

The V call is TRBV7-2, the J call TRBJ2-7; the D is unclear. From germline, CDR1 is SGHTA and CDR2 FQGNSA. The CDR3 spans 13 residues. Trimming pared 5 bases from V and 0 bases from J, leaving 8 bases between. The CDR3 here is CASSAGPSYEQYF. The CDR3 bases are TGTGCCAGCAGCGCCGGACCCTCCTACGAGCAGTACTTC.

The chain couples TRBV27 to TRBJ2-1; 9 nucleotides match TRBD2. This CDR3 region has 19 residues. V lost 10 bases and J lost 7; bases outside the gene matches: 26. Germline V gene lookup returns CDR1 MNHEY and CDR2 SMNVEV (reference sequence). This CDR3 reads CATLPRASGDPGRTNEQFF. Here the CDR3 DNA reads TGTGCCACCCTACCCAGAGCTAGCGGGGACCCGGGCCGCACAAATGAGCAGTTCTTC.

The chain uses TRBV12-3 or TRBV12-4 and TRBJ1-2, with D possibly being TRBD1 (5 bases). The CDR3 sequence is 15 residues long. V lost 4 bases, J lost 7 bases, and 19 bases lay in between. The DNA for the CDR3 is TGTGCCAGCAGTTATCTGGGGACGGGGATGTTTGGCTACACCTTC. It encodes CASSYLGTGMFGYTF.

This chain uses TRBV19 with TRBJ1-2, with D unclear. V was trimmed by 1 base and J by 4 bases, leaving 7 bases between them. The CDR3 is 13 residues long. From germline, CDR1 is LNHDA and CDR2 SQIVND (reference sequence). CDR3 sequence reads: CASSIGRSYGYTF. The CDR3 coding sequence is TGTGCCAGTAGTATAGGGAGATCCTATGGCTACACCTTC.

V usage is TRBV5-4 and J usage is TRBJ2-5; D ambiguous. This CDR3 has 13 amino acids. With 1 base removed from V and 3 bases from J, the gap between germline ends came to 7 bases. Germline V gives CDR1 SGHNT, CDR2 YYREEE (reference sequence). CDR3 protein: CASSLSSEETQYF. CDR3 coding DNA: TGTGCCAGCAGCTTGAGTTCAGAAGAGACCCAGTACTTC.

V gene TRBV7-6 combines with J gene TRBJ2-7; TRBD1 agrees at 7 bases. From germline, CDR1 is SGHVS and CDR2 FNYEAQ. This CDR3 is built from 15 residues. V lost 1 base to trimming and J lost 2 bases; unmatched junction nucleotides: 5. CDR3 protein: CASSLGDRPTYEQYF. Written as DNA, the CDR3 is TGTGCCAGCAGCTTAGGGGACAGACCGACCTACGAGCAGTACTTC.

This chain's CDR3 is CSVEDWTGPDTQYF. In nucleotides, the CDR3 is TGCAGCGTTGAAGATTGGACAGGGCCAGATACGCAGTATTTT. The chain combines TRBV29-1 with TRBJ2-3; TRBD1 matches at 8 bases. V lost 0 bases, J lost 4 bases, and 3 bases stayed unmatched. The germline CDR1 and CDR2 sequences are SQVTM and ANQGSEA. The CDR3 covers 14 residues.

The J gene is TRBJ1-2, the V gene TRBV9; possibly TRBD1 for D (6 bases). Germline assignment: CDR1 SGDLS and CDR2 YYNGEE. The CDR3 is 15 amino acids. V lost 4 bases to trimming and J lost 5 bases, with 18 bases between them. The CDR3 DNA reads TGTGCCAGCAGCTCCGAAGGGGGTTTGAGGTATGGCTACACCTTC. Translating it yields CASSSEGGLRYGYTF.

CDR3: CASSQDTTVDRGSYEQYF. CDR3 in DNA: TGCGCCAGCAGCCAAGATACTACGGTCGACAGGGGCTCCTACGAGCAGTACTTC. The rearrangement uses TRBV4-3 and TRBJ2-7; 8 nucleotides agree with TRBD1. CDR1 LGHNA and CDR2 YSLEER come from the germline V gene. The CDR3 consists of 18 residues. The trim removed 0 bases at V and 0 bases at J, leaving 10 bases unmatched.

The chain combines TRBV7-2 with TRBJ1-3, with D hard to call. Germline V gene data show CDR1 as SGHTA and CDR2 as FQGNSA. Trimming took off 7 bases at V and 2 bases at J, with 18 bases between the two ends. The length of the CDR3 is 16 residues. In nucleotides, the CDR3 is TGTGCCAGCAACTCAATTACGGAAGGGACTGGAAACACCATATATTTT. Its translation: CASNSITEGTGNTIYF.

CDR3 loop: CASGIQGGNQPQHF. Here the CDR3 DNA reads TGTGCCAGCGGAATCCAGGGTGGCAATCAGCCCCAGCATTTT. This sequence joins TRBV16 and TRBJ1-5; TRBD1 might be the D (5 bases). Deletions cut 8 bases from V and 2 bases from J, with 13 bases between. This CDR3 spans 14 amino acids. Germline assignment: CDR1 KGHSY and CDR2 FQNENV.

By frequency in the sample, this clonotype is medium-sized. The J gene is TRBJ2-5, the V gene TRBV7-2; TRBD1 matches 9 bases. V lost 2 bases and J lost 0; bases outside the gene matches: 4. Germline CDR1 reads SGHTA; CDR2 reads FQGNSA. This CDR3 region has 16 residues. The CDR3 sequence is CASSLRTGVYQETQYF. The CDR3 DNA sequence: TGTGCCAGCAGCTTACGGACAGGGGTGTACCAAGAGACCCAGTACTTC. Based on the CDR3 plus reference TRBV7-2 and TRBJ2-5, the full variable domain is GAGVSQSPSNKVTEKGKDVELRCDPISGHTALYWYRQSLGQGLEFLIYFQGNSAPDKSGLPSDRFSAERTGGSVSTLTIQRTQQEDSAVYLCASSLRTGVYQETQYFGPGTRLLVL.

CDR3 nucleotide sequence: TGTGCCAGCAGCTTCTCGGGGAGCGGGGAGCTGTTTTTT. This translates into CASSFSGSGELFF. This chain links TRBV5-6 with TRBJ2-2; D perhaps matches TRBD2 (5 bases). V was clipped by 2 bases and J by 7 bases, with 9 bases between them. This CDR3 spans 13 amino acids. The germline gives CDR1 SGHDT, CDR2 YYEEEE.

The rearrangement uses TRBV20-1 and TRBJ2-7, with D perhaps matching TRBD1 (5 bases). CDR1 and CDR2 from the germline V gene are DFQATT and SNEGSKA (reference sequence). V lost 7 bases to trimming and J lost 1 base, with 8 bases between them. CDR3 length equals 11 residues. In DNA, the CDR3 is TGCAGTGGGCAGGGTTCCTACGAGCAGTACTTC. It is translated as CSGQGSYEQYF.

The rearrangement links TRBV28 to TRBJ2-3, with a weak D call TRBD1 (6 bases). CDR1 and CDR2 (germline): MDHEN, SYDVKM. The CDR3 contains 17 residues. The V and J ends lost 5 bases and 4 bases respectively, with 22 bases between them. The DNA for the CDR3 is TGTGCCAGCAGTCCTGATTTAAGTCAGGGGTTAGCAGATACGCAGTATTTT. It is translated as CASSPDLSQGLADTQYF.

V gene TRBV3-1 combines with J gene TRBJ2-5; D may be TRBD2 (5 bases). Germline V gene sequence: CDR1 LGHDT, CDR2 YNNKEL (reference sequence). The CDR3 extends over 17 amino acids. V lost 5 bases to trimming and J lost 4 bases, with 23 bases between them. This CDR3 reads CASSGSVASIRAETQYF. The CDR3 nucleotides read TGTGCCAGCAGCGGAAGCGTAGCGAGCATTCGGGCAGAGACCCAGTACTTC.

The rearrangement joins TRBV14 to TRBJ1-5; 7 bases map to TRBD1. J gave up 2 bases and V 0 bases, and 16 bases lay outside the gene matches. The CDR3 extends over 20 amino acids. The germline CDR1 and CDR2 sequences are SGHDN and FVKESK. CDR3 amino acids: CASSQDPPPVDREGNQPQHF. The CDR3, as DNA: TGTGCCAGCAGCCAAGATCCCCCTCCCGTCGACAGGGAGGGCAATCAGCCCCAGCATTTT.

This clonotype has just one count. The rearrangement joins TRBV27 to TRBJ1-5, with no clear D. The CDR3 has 14 residues. Trimming stripped 4 bases from V and 2 bases from J, with 9 bases between. Germline loops: CDR1 MNHEY, CDR2 SMNVEV (reference sequence). The CDR3 region is CASSSTTGNQPQHF. For the CDR3, the DNA is TGTGCCAGCAGTTCGACCACCGGCAATCAGCCCCAGCATTTT.

V gene TRBV27 combines with J gene TRBJ2-7; tentative D call: TRBD1 (6 bases). The CDR3 is made up of 14 amino acids. Deletions cut 7 bases from V and 5 bases from J, with 18 bases between. Germline CDR1 and CDR2: MNHEY and SMNVEV (reference sequence). The CDR3 sequence: CASTLRDPGDEQYF. CDR3 DNA sequence: TGTGCCAGCACCCTCCGGGACCCAGGGGACGAGCAGTACTTC.

The chain carries TRBV29-1 and TRBJ2-2; no reliable D call. V gave up 5 bases and J gave up 5 bases, with 6 bases separating them. Per germline, CDR1 SQVTM and CDR2 ANQGSEA. The CDR3 runs to 11 residues. The CDR3 loop reads CSVLKTGELFF. The CDR3 coding sequence is TGCAGCGTTTTGAAAACCGGGGAGCTGTTTTTT.

The rearrangement links TRBV20-1 to TRBJ1-1, with a possible D match to TRBD1 (6 bases). The CDR3 runs 15 residues. Germline loops: CDR1 DFQATT, CDR2 SNEGSKA (reference sequence). V gave up 1 base and J gave up 4 bases, with 16 bases separating them. For the CDR3, the DNA is TGCAGTGCTAGAGGACGGGGGGCCGTTGGCACTGAAGCTTTCTTT. The encoded protein is CSARGRGAVGTEAFF.

The genes are TRBV21-1 and TRBJ1-2; the listed D gene, TRBD1, was not tested against the DNA. TRBV21-1 is designated a pseudogene. This CDR3 is 15 amino acids long. The CDR3 nucleotides are TGTGCCAGCAGCAATCGGACAGGTGTTAACTATGGCTACACCTTC. Protein: CASSNRTGVNYGYTF.

This sequence joins TRBV30 and TRBJ2-2; no reliable D call. This CDR3 spans 14 amino acids. Per the germline V gene, CDR1 is GTSNPN and CDR2 is SVGIG (reference sequence). Trimming removed 0 bases at V and 8 bases at J, with 13 bases between. This CDR3 is CAWSVIAGEGELFF. In DNA form, the CDR3 reads TGTGCCTGGAGTGTAATAGCCGGCGAAGGGGAGCTGTTTTTT.

The chain uses TRBV13 and TRBJ2-7; D perhaps matches TRBD1 (6 bases). CDR3 size: 14 residues. V was shortened by 2 bases and J by 7 bases, with 15 bases between the two germline ends. Germline lookup yields CDR1 PRHDT and CDR2 FYEKMQ (reference sequence). CDR3 protein: CASSLFDRLTEQYF. CDR3 nucleotide sequence: TGTGCCAGCAGCTTATTCGACAGGTTGACAGAGCAGTACTTC.

This rearrangement joins TRBV5-1 to TRBJ2-1; TRBD2 aligns across 7 bases. CDR3 length: 21 amino acids. With 0 bases clipped from V and 0 bases from J, the junction kept 18 bases outside the gene matches. Per germline, CDR1 SGHRS and CDR2 YFSETQ. The CDR3 sequence: CASSLEASGYSSPGSYNEQFF. CDR3 in DNA: TGCGCCAGCAGCTTGGAGGCTAGCGGCTATAGCTCCCCAGGCTCCTACAATGAGCAGTTCTTC. Filled out from reference TRBV5-1 and TRBJ2-1, the complete variable domain reads KAGVTQTPRYLIKTRGQQVTLSCSPISGHRSVSWYQQTPGQGLQFLFEYFSETQRNKGNFPGRFSGRQFSNSRSEMNVSTLELGDSALYLCASSLEASGYSSPGSYNEQFFGPGTRLTVL.